Below, 13 T cell receptor beta chains from the same sample are listed, as sequenced in a study of T cell responses to AZD1222 COVID-19 vaccine. Produced via immunoSEQ multiplex PCR; TCRdb's table is partial and in-frame only. In the table there are 70,000 to 90,000 clones, about 72% of which are singletons. Sample: peripheral blood, taken on day 0 of AZD1222 vaccination. Source of these receptors: an adult in good health.

V is TRBV4-3 and J is TRBJ2-7, with D tentatively TRBD2 (6 bases). This CDR3 has 15 residues. V was shortened by 4 bases and J by 3 bases, with 16 bases between the two germline ends. Germline assignment: CDR1 LGHNA and CDR2 YSLEER. The CDR3 DNA follows: TGCGCCAGCAGCCCGTCCGGGACTGGCCTCTACGAGCAGTACTTC. This sequence encodes CASSPSGTGLYEQYF.

This sequence joins TRBV11-2 and TRBJ2-3; no clear D. This CDR3 comprises 16 residues. The germline V and J ends were trimmed by 4 bases and 10 bases, with 24 bases remaining between them. Germline CDR1 and CDR2: SGHAT and FQNNGV. CDR3 coding DNA: TGTGCCAGCAGCTCCCCCCCGGGTCCCGGGCTGGGTGCGCAGTATTTT. Its protein is CASSSPPGPGLGAQYF.

The chain has TRBV5-1 and TRBJ1-2; a possible D gene is TRBD1 (5 bases). V lost 2 bases and J 6 bases, leaving 11 bases between the germline ends. Germline lookup yields CDR1 SGHRS and CDR2 YFSETQ. The CDR3 loop spans 13 amino acids. CDR3 region: CASSFPGGDGYTF. DNA of the CDR3: TGCGCCAGCAGCTTCCCCGGGGGGGATGGCTACACCTTC.

CDR3 loop: CASSAGQGGGYYGYTF. As DNA, the CDR3 is TGTGCCAGCAGCGCGGGACAGGGGGGAGGATACTATGGCTACACCTTC. J is TRBJ1-2 and V is TRBV7-6, with 11 bases fitting TRBD1. The CDR3 spans 16 residues. V shed 5 bases, J shed 3 bases, and the junction held 8 bases outside the gene matches. Germline-derived CDR1 and CDR2 are SGHVS and FNYEAQ.

V usage is TRBV3-1 (or the pseudogene TRBV3-2) and J usage is TRBJ1-6; TRBD1 is a possible D gene (6 bases). CDR1 is LGHDT, CDR2 YNNKEL, per germline (reference sequence). Trimming stripped 1 base from V and 5 bases from J, with 15 bases between. The CDR3 has 17 residues. CDR3: CASSQGGPGQHNSPLHF. The CDR3 DNA reads as TGTGCCAGCAGCCAAGGGGGGCCCGGACAGCATAATTCACCCCTCCACTTT.

V gene TRBV5-1 combines with J gene TRBJ2-1; TRBD2 might be the D (6 bases). This CDR3 comprises 13 residues. The germline V gene encodes CDR1 SGHRS and CDR2 YFSETQ. V was pared by 4 bases and J by 6 bases, with 11 bases between. CDR3 DNA sequence: TGCGCCAGCAGCCGCGGGGCTGGCAATGAGCAGTTCTTC. This codes for CASSRGAGNEQFF.

V is TRBV11-3 and J is TRBJ2-7; D remains unclear. CDR1 and CDR2 (germline): SGHNT, YENEEA. Trimming took off 4 bases at V and 6 bases at J, with 10 bases between the two ends. This CDR3 contains 12 residues. In DNA, the CDR3 is TGTGCCAGCAGCTACACGGGCGGCGAGCAGTACTTC. It is translated as CASSYTGGEQYF.

The rearrangement uses TRBV12-5 and TRBJ2-1; unclear D gene. CDR1 and CDR2 from the germline V gene are LGHNT and FRNRAP. V lost 0 bases and J lost 6, with 18 bases in between. The CDR3 is 17 amino acids. CDR3 bases: TGTGCTAGTGGTTTGGTAAAGGTGAGAGGCGATGGCAATGAGCAGTTCTTC. Its translation: CASGLVKVRGDGNEQFF.

In this sample, this clone turned up once. The chain carries TRBV6-2 or TRBV6-3 and TRBJ1-2; D is perhaps TRBD1 (6 bases). This CDR3 has 13 amino acids. V shed 5 bases and J shed 8 bases, with 15 bases lying between them. Per germline, CDR1 MNHEY and CDR2 SVGEGT. The CDR3 bases are TGTGCCAGCAGTAAACGGGTCAGGGGCGGCTACACCTTC. Its translation is CASSKRVRGGYTF.

This rearrangement joins TRBV28 to TRBJ2-2, with TRBD2 matching 7 bases. The V and J ends lost 2 bases and 4 bases, in that order; junction bases with no gene match: 7. This CDR3 is 16 amino acids long. CDR1 is MDHEN, CDR2 SYDVKM, per germline. CDR3 DNA: TGTGCCAGCAGTTTAACGGGGACTAAAGGCACCGGGGAGCTGTTTTTT. It codes for CASSLTGTKGTGELFF.

This clone has a single count. Other DNA sequences in this sample translate to the same CDR3. CDR3 loop: CASSLRGNYGYTF. CDR3 sequence (DNA): TGTGCCAGCAGTCTTCGGGGGAACTATGGCTACACCTTC. This chain connects TRBV28 to TRBJ1-2, with D possibly TRBD1 on 5 matching bases. The CDR3 runs 13 residues. CDR1 is MDHEN, CDR2 SYDVKM, per germline. V lost 5 bases and J 2 bases, leaving 9 bases between the germline ends.

The genes are TRBV19 and TRBJ2-1; the D gene is possibly TRBD2 (6 bases). CDR1 LNHDA and CDR2 SQIVND come from the germline V gene (reference sequence). This CDR3 is built from 18 residues. V shed 4 bases and J shed 4 bases, with 23 bases lying between them. The CDR3 sequence is CASSTYSSDPLQYNEQFF. Written as DNA, the CDR3 is TGTGCCAGTAGTACCTACTCTAGCGACCCACTGCAATACAATGAGCAGTTCTTC. Full variable domain (remainder filled in from reference TRBV19 and TRBJ2-1): DGGITQSPKYLFRKEGQNVTLSCEQNLNHDAMYWYRQDPGQGLRLIYYSQIVNDFQKGDIAEGYSVSREKKESFPLTVTSAQKNPTAFYLCASSTYSSDPLQYNEQFFGPGTRLTVL.

The chain uses TRBV4-1 and TRBJ1-5; no firm D call. There are 15 residues in the CDR3. V was pared by 3 bases and J by 3 bases, with 12 bases between. The V gene's germline CDR1 is MGHRA and CDR2 YSYEKL. CDR3 coding DNA: TGCGCCAGCAGCCAGCTCGTAGCCAACAATCAGCCCCAGCATTTT. Its translation: CASSQLVANNQPQHF.